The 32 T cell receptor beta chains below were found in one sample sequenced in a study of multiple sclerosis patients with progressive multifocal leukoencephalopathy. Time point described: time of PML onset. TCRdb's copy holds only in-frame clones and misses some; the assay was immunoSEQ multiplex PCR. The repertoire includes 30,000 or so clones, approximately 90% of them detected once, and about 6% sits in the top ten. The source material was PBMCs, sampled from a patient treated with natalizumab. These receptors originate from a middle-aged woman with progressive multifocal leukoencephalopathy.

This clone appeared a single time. CDR3 protein: CASSPDPTEAEAFF. The CDR3 region has the DNA TGTGCCAGCAGTCCAGACCCCACCGAGGCTGAAGCTTTCTTT. This sequence joins TRBV7-2 and TRBJ1-1; unclear D gene. The germline V gene has CDR1 SGHTA and CDR2 FQGNSA. This CDR3 is built from 14 residues. V was pared by 6 bases and J by 6 bases, with 17 bases between.

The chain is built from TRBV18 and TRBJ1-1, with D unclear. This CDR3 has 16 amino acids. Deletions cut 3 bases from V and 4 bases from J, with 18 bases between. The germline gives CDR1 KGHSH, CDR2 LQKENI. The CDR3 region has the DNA TGTGCCAGCTCACCCGACCCGCCGGTTTTGGGCACTGAAGCTTTCTTT. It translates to CASSPDPPVLGTEAFF.

In DNA form, the CDR3 reads TGTGCCTGGAGCCAGATTCGAGGGGATACGCAGTATTTT. Protein product: CAWSQIRGDTQYF. The rearrangement uses TRBV30 and TRBJ2-3; D might be TRBD2 (5 bases). This CDR3 comprises 13 residues. Germline values: CDR1 GTSNPN, CDR2 SVGIG (reference sequence). Trimming took 3 bases from V and 6 from J, leaving 13 bases between them.

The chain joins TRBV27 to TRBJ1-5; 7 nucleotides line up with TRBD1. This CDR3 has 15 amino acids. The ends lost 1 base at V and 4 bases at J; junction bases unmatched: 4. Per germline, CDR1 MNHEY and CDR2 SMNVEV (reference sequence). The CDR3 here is CASSLYLQGNQPQHF. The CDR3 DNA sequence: TGTGCCAGCAGTTTATACCTACAGGGGAATCAGCCCCAGCATTTT.

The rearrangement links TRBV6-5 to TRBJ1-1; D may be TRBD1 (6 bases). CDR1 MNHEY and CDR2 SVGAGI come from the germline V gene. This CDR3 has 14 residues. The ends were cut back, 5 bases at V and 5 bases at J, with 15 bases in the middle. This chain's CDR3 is CASSVTGSGTEAFF. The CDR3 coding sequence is TGTGCCAGCAGTGTCACAGGGAGCGGTACTGAAGCTTTCTTT.

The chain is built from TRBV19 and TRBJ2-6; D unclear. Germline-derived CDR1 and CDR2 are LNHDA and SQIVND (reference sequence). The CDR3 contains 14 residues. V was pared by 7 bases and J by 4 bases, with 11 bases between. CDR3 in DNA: TGTGCCAGTAAGAACCAGGCGGGGGCCAACGTCCTGACTTTC. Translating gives CASKNQAGANVLTF.

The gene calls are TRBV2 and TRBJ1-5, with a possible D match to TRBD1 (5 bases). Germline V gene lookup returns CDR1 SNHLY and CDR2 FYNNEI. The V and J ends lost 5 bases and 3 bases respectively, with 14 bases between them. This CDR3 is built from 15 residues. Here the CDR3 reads CASSRDRHPNQPQHF. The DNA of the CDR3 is TGTGCCAGCAGTCGGGACCGCCACCCCAATCAGCCCCAGCATTTT.

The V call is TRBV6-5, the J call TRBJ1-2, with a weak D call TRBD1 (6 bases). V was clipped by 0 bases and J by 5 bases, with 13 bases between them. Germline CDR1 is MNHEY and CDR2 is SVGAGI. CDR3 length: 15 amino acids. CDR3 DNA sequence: TGTGCCAGCAGTTACTCGAGAAGGGGGGCGTATGGCTACACCTTC. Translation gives CASSYSRRGAYGYTF.

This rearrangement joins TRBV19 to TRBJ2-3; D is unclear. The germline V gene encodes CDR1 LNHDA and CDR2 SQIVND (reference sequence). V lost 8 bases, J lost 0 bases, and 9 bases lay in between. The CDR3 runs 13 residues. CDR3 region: CASSPTSTDTQYF. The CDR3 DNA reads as TGTGCCAGTTCCCCGACTAGCACAGATACGCAGTATTTT. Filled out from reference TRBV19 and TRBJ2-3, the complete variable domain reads DGGITQSPKYLFRKEGQNVTLSCEQNLNHDAMYWYRQDPGQGLRLIYYSQIVNDFQKGDIAEGYSVSREKKESFPLTVTSAQKNPTAFYLCASSPTSTDTQYFGPGTRLTVL.

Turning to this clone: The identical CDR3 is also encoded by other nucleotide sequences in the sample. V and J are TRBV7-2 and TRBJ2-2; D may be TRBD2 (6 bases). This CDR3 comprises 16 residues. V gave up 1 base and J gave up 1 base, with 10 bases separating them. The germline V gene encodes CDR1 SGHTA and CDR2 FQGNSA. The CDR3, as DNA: TGTGCCAGCAGCTTAGATTCCGGGAGGAACACCGGGGAGCTGTTTTTT. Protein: CASSLDSGRNTGELFF.

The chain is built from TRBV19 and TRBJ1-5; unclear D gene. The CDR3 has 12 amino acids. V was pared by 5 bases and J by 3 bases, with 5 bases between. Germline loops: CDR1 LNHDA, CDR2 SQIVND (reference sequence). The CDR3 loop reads CASSRTNQPQHF. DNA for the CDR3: TGTGCCAGTAGTCGAACCAATCAGCCCCAGCATTTT.

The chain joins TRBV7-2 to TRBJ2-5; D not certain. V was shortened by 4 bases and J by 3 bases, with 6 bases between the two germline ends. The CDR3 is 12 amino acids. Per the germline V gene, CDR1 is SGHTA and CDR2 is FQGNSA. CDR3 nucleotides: TGTGCCAGCAGCTCGACAAAAGAGACCCAGTACTTC. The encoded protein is CASSSTKETQYF.

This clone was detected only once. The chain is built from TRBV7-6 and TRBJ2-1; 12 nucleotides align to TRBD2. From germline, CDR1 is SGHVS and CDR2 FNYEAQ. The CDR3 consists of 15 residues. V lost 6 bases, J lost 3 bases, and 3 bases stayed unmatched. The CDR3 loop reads CASSLAGGLYNEQFF. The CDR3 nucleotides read TGTGCCAGCAGTCTAGCGGGGGGGCTCTACAATGAGCAGTTCTTC.

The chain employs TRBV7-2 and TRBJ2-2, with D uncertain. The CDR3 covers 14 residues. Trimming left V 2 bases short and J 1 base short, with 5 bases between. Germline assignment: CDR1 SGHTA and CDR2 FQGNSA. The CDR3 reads CASSLYWNTGELFF. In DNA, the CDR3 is TGTGCCAGCAGCTTATACTGGAACACCGGGGAGCTGTTTTTT.

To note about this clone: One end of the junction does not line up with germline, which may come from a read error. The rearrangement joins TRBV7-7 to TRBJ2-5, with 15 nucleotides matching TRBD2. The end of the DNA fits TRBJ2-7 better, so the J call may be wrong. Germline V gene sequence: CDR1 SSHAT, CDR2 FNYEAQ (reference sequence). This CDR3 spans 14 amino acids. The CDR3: CASSSGLAGGEQYF. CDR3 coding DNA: TGTGCTAGCAGCTCGGGACTAGCGGGAGGCGAGCAGTACTTC.

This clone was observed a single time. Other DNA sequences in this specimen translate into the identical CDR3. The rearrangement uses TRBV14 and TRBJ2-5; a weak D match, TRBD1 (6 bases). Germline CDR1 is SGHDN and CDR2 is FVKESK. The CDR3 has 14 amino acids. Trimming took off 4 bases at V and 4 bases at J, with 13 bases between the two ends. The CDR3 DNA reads TGTGCCAGCAGCCCAGGCCAGGGGCGAGAGACCCAGTACTTC. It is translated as CASSPGQGRETQYF.

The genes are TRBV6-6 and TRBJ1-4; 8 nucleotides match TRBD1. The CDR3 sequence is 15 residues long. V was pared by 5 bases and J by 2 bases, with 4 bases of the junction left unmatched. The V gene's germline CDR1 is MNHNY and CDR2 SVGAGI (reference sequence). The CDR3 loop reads CASSATGGTNEKLFF. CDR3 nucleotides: TGTGCCAGCAGTGCCACAGGGGGTACTAATGAAAAACTGTTTTTT.

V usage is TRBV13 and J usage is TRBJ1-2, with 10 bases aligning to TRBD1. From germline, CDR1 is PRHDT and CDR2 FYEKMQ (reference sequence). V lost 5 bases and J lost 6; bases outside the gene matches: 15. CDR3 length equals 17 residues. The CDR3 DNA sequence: TGTGCCAGCAGCCCCCAGTACCGCCAGACAGGGGGCAATGGCTACACCTTC. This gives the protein CASSPQYRQTGGNGYTF.

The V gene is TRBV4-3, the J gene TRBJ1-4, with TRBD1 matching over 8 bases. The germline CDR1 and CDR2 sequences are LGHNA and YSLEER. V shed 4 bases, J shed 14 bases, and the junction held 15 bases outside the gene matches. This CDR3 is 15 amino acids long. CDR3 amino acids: CASSRTTGARSSLFF. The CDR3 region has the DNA TGCGCCAGCAGCCGAACGACAGGGGCCCGAAGCTCGCTGTTTTTT.

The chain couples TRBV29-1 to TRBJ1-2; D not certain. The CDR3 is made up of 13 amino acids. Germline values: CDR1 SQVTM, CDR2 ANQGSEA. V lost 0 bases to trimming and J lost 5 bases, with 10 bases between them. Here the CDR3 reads CSVEDTLGYGYTF. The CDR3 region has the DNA TGCAGCGTTGAAGACACCTTGGGATATGGCTACACCTTC.

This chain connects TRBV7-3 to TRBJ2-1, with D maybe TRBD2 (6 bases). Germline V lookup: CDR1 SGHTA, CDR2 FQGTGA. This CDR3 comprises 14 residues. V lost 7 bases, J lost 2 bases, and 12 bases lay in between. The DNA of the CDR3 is TGTGCCAGCAAGGGAAGCGGGCCCTACAATGAGCAGTTCTTC. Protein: CASKGSGPYNEQFF.

The CDR3 DNA reads as TGTGCCACCAGCAGAGACCGCCGGACTAGCGGGAGGGCCCGAAATGAGCAGTTCTTC. Protein sequence: CATSRDRRTSGRARNEQFF. V usage is TRBV15 and J usage is TRBJ2-1, with 15 bases that match TRBD2. The V segment lost 0 bases and the J segment 7 bases; nucleotides outside the gene matches: 10. The germline V gene encodes CDR1 LNHNV and CDR2 YYDKDF (reference sequence). CDR3 length: 19 residues.

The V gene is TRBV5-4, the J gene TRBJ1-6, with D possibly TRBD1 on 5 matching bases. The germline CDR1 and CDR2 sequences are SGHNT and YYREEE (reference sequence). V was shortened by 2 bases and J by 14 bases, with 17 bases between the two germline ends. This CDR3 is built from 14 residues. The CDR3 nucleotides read TGTGCCAGCAGCTTCCGGGACGGAGCCCTGTCCCTCCACTTT. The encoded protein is CASSFRDGALSLHF. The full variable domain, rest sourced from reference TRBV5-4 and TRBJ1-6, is ETGVTQSPTHLIKTRGQQVTLRCSSQSGHNTVSWYQQALGQGPQFIFQYYREEENGRGNFPPRFSGLQFPNYSSELNVNALELDDSALYLCASSFRDGALSLHFGNGTRLTVT.

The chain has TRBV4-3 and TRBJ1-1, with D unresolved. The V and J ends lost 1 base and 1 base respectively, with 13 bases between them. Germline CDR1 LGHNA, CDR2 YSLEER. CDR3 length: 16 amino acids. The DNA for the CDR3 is TGCGCCAGCAGCCAAGGCCTGCCGAGCAGGAACACTGAAGCTTTCTTT. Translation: CASSQGLPSRNTEAFF.

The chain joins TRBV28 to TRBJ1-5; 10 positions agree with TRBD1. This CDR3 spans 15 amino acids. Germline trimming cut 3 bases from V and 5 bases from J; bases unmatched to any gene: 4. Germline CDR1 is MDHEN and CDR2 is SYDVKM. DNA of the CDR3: TGTGCCAGCAGTTTCCGGGACAGGGGTGATCAGCCCCAGCATTTT. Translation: CASSFRDRGDQPQHF.

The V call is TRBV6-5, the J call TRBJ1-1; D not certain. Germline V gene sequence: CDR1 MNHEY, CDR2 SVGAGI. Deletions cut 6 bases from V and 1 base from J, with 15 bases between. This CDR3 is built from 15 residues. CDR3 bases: TGTGCCAGCAGCCACCCAGTGGGGAGGAACACTGAAGCTTTCTTT. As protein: CASSHPVGRNTEAFF.

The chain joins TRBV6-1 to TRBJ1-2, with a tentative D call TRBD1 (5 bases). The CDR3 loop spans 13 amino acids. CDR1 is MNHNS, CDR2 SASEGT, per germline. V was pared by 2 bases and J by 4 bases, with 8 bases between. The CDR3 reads CASSEQGAYGYTF. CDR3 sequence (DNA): TGTGCCAGCAGTGAACAAGGGGCCTATGGCTACACCTTC.

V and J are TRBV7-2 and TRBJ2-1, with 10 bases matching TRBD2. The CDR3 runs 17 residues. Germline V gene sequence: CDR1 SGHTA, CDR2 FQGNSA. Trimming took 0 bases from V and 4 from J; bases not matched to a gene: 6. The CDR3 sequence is CASSLAPLAGMYNEQFF. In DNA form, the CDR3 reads TGTGCCAGCAGCTTAGCGCCACTAGCGGGGATGTACAATGAGCAGTTCTTC.

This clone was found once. The CDR3: CASSRDRGLGSPLHF. The CDR3 region has the DNA TGTGCCAGCAGCAGGGACAGGGGGCTGGGTTCACCCCTCCACTTT. The chain has TRBV6-4 and TRBJ1-6; 12 bases line up with TRBD1. This CDR3 is 15 amino acids long. V shed 6 bases and J 9 bases; nucleotides not matched to a gene: 6. Per the germline V gene, CDR1 is MRHNA and CDR2 is SNTAGT.

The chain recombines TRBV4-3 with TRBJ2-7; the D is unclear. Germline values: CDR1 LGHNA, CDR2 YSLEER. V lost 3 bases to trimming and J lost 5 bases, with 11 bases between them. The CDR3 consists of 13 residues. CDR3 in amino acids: CASSQRMADEQYF. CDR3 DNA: TGCGCCAGCAGCCAGCGGATGGCCGACGAGCAGTACTTC.

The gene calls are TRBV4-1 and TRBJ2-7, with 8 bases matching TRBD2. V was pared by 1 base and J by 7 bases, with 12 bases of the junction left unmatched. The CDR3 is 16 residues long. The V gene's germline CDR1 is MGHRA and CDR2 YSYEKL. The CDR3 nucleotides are TGCGCCAGCAGCCAAGTTAATCGCGGGGGGCCGGGGGAGCAGTACTTC. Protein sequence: CASSQVNRGGPGEQYF.

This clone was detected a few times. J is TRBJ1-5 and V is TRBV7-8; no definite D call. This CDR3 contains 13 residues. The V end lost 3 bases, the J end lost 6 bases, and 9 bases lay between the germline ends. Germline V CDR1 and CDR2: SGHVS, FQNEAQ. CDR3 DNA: TGTGCCAGCAGCTTGTATGGTGTTCAGCCCCAGCATTTT. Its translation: CASSLYGVQPQHF.